This record looks at one TCR beta chain sequence and its context. This sample was taken from a study of blood T cell repertoires in COVID-19. Study-wide background: The origin of the acute and convalescent COVID-19 samples was the United States, Italy and Spain. T cells, B-cell-depleted T cells, or PBMCs provided the cDNA or gDNA that served as material.

Per the authors' pipeline: Reference gene primer amplification in the assay estimated nucleated cell counts. Measured with immunoSEQ multiplex PCR; TCRdb has only the in-frame clones, and not every one. V and J calls and clone size are those listed in that table; D and trimming were worked out from the DNA. Among 150,000 to 200,000 clones, around 90% were seen once, and the ten largest hold roughly 5.6%. Per the germline V gene, CDR1 is SGHRS and CDR2 is YFSETQ. V shed 0 bases, J shed 7 bases, and the junction held 4 bases outside the gene matches. The CDR3 sequence is 16 residues long. This TCR was recovered from a man aged 40-50 years with active or convalescent COVID-19. This chain joins TRBV5-1 and TRBJ1-4, with 12 bases aligning to TRBD1. Sequenced: peripheral blood. The CDR3 coding sequence is TGCGCCAGCAGCTTGGGTGGGACAGGGGGCCGTGAAAAACTGTTTTTT. Translation: CASSLGGTGGREKLFF.